What follows describes a single T cell receptor beta chain. Its antigen is unknown. Researchers took RNA transcripts and amplified TCR beta CDR3 regions from them. A first-round RT-PCR used HTBI primers, followed by a second-round multiplex PCR. TCRdb itself ran the multiplex PCR reads through MiXCR, one entry per CDR3 protein. The table records roughly 700,000 distinct CDR3 sequences, approximately 40% of them present only once. PBMCs had their origin in fresh peripheral blood (around 10 ml). This specimen belongs to a study of Graves' ophthalmopathy and Graves' hyperthyroidism. The wider study: Researchers obtained peripheral blood at initial diagnosis, before any treatment had begun.

Findings and caveats of the study: Most clonotypes expanded in thyroid above 0.001 frequency were present in blood too. Using 13 signatures, a model distinguished ophthalmopathy from stable hyperthyroidism, reaching 85% to 90% sensitivity and roughly 80% specificity.

V was trimmed by 6 bases and J by 0 bases, leaving 20 bases between them. The CDR3 length is 18 residues. Germline V gene sequence: CDR1 SEHNR, CDR2 FQNEAQ (reference sequence). The chain is built from TRBV7-9 and TRBJ2-2; D is undetermined. The sequenced sample consisted of peripheral blood. The sequence was collected from an adult man with Graves' ophthalmopathy. The CDR3 spells CASRDLGPTPANTGELFF. In nucleotides, the CDR3 is TGTGCCAGCAGAGACCTCGGTCCCACCCCCGCGAACACCGGGGAGCTGTTTTTT.